The 20 T cell receptor beta chains presented below share a single source sample, sequenced in a study of blood T cell repertoires in COVID-19. The data were produced by immunoSEQ multiplex PCR, yet TCRdb's version contains in-frame clones alone and is incomplete. Of some 230,000 clones listed, roughly 81% are singletons. Specimen: peripheral blood. These receptors were obtained from a man aged 50 or older who had recovered from COVID-19.

The rearrangement links TRBV29-1 to TRBJ2-5, with TRBD1 matching 9 bases. The CDR3 has 13 residues. The germline V gene encodes CDR1 SQVTM and CDR2 ANQGSEA. V lost 6 bases to trimming and J lost 6 bases; unmatched junction nucleotides: 8. In nucleotides, the CDR3 is TGCAGCGTCGGGGACAGGGTTGGGAAGACCCAGTACTTC. It codes for CSVGDRVGKTQYF.

In its sample, this clone was seen once. The chain has TRBV27 and TRBJ2-7; D is perhaps TRBD1 (6 bases). V was trimmed by 5 bases and J by 0 bases, leaving 17 bases between them. This CDR3 has 16 residues. CDR1 is MNHEY and CDR2 is SMNVEV in the germline V gene (reference sequence). As DNA, the CDR3 is TGTGCCAGCAGTCCCCAACAGGGCGGTGGCTCCTACGAGCAGTACTTC. Translated, it gives CASSPQQGGGSYEQYF.

J is TRBJ2-5 and V is TRBV7-6; 8 bases are a match to TRBD2. Germline V gene lookup returns CDR1 SGHVS and CDR2 FNYEAQ. The CDR3 has 16 amino acids. V was pared by 5 bases and J by 1 base, with 9 bases of the junction left unmatched. The CDR3 DNA reads TGTGCCAGCAGCCAAGGAGTAGCGGGACTCCAAGAGACCCAGTACTTC. Protein: CASSQGVAGLQETQYF.

J is TRBJ2-1 and V is TRBV5-1; D not certain. Per the germline V gene, CDR1 is SGHRS and CDR2 is YFSETQ. The CDR3 consists of 13 residues. Trimming stripped 6 bases from V and 4 bases from J, with 11 bases between. In nucleotides, the CDR3 is TGCGCCAGCAACGATCTAGGATACAATGAGCAGTTCTTC. Encoded protein: CASNDLGYNEQFF.

This sequence joins TRBV28 and TRBJ1-4; 11 nucleotides line up with TRBD1. V gave up 5 bases and J gave up 11 bases; unmatched junction bases: 10. Per the germline V gene, CDR1 is MDHEN and CDR2 is SYDVKM. This CDR3 contains 15 residues. The chain's CDR3 is CASSPTGTGGVKLFF. In DNA form, the CDR3 reads TGTGCCAGCAGTCCCACCGGGACAGGGGGTGTTAAACTGTTTTTT. Looking up the rest from reference TRBV28 and TRBJ1-4 gives the full variable domain: DVKVTQSSRYLVKRTGEKVFLECVQDMDHENMFWYRQDPGLGLRLIYFSYDVKMKEKGDIPEGYSVSREKKERFSLILESASTNQTSMYLCASSPTGTGGVKLFFGSGTQLSVL.

The chain has TRBV6-5 and TRBJ2-7; tentative D call: TRBD2 (5 bases). Germline V gene data show CDR1 as MNHEY and CDR2 as SVGAGI. The CDR3 is made up of 13 amino acids. The V and J ends lost 7 bases and 7 bases respectively, with 17 bases between them. The CDR3 here is CASTEGPPWEQYF. The CDR3, as DNA: TGTGCCAGCACCGAGGGCCCCCCCTGGGAGCAGTACTTC.

The DNA of the CDR3 is TGCAGCGTGCCTACTAGCGGACTCATCGGTGGGCCTCAAGAGACCCAGTACTTC. This sequence encodes CSVPTSGLIGGPQETQYF. This chain connects TRBV29-1 to TRBJ2-5; 8 nucleotides agree with TRBD2. The ends lost 6 bases at V and 2 bases at J; junction bases unmatched: 20. Germline-derived CDR1 and CDR2 are SQVTM and ANQGSEA. The CDR3 spans 18 residues.

J is TRBJ2-7 and V is TRBV9, with D maybe TRBD2 (5 bases). Trimming took off 4 bases at V and 6 bases at J, with 20 bases between the two ends. CDR3 length equals 15 residues. Per the germline V gene, CDR1 is SGDLS and CDR2 is YYNGEE. The CDR3 region has the DNA TGTGCCAGCAGCCCCAGAGAGGTCCCCGGAGGCGAGCAGTACTTC. It yields the protein CASSPREVPGGEQYF.

The DNA for the CDR3 is TGTGCCAGCAGTTTTGCAGGGGGCTTCTACGAGCAGTACTTC. It is translated as CASSFAGGFYEQYF. The chain employs TRBV27 and TRBJ2-7, with 8 bases that match TRBD1. With V trimmed by 3 bases and J by 3 bases, 4 bases remained unmatched. CDR3 size: 14 residues. Germline CDR1 and CDR2: MNHEY and SMNVEV (reference sequence).

This chain connects TRBV18 to TRBJ1-4, with 7 bases lining up with TRBD1. CDR3 length: 15 residues. V was pared by 5 bases and J by 3 bases, with 6 bases of the junction left unmatched. Per germline, CDR1 KGHSH and CDR2 LQKENI. The CDR3 reads CASSTRQGPNEKLFF. The CDR3 DNA reads as TGTGCCAGCTCAACCCGACAGGGACCTAATGAAAAACTGTTTTTT.

A remark on this clone: The same CDR3 arises from other DNA sequences in this sample as well. The chain recombines TRBV2 with TRBJ2-5, with 8 bases aligning to TRBD1. Germline CDR1 reads SNHLY; CDR2 reads FYNNEI. Germline trimming cut 3 bases from V and 4 bases from J; bases unmatched to any gene: 4. The length of the CDR3 is 14 residues. In nucleotides, the CDR3 is TGTGCCAGCAGTGACAGGGGGCGCAGAGAGACCCAGTACTTC. This codes for CASSDRGRRETQYF.

V usage is TRBV5-1 and J usage is TRBJ1-2, with a weak D call TRBD1 (5 bases). Germline V CDR1 and CDR2: SGHRS, YFSETQ. V was shortened by 4 bases and J by 0 bases, with 19 bases between the two germline ends. The CDR3 loop spans 17 amino acids. Here the CDR3 reads CASSGTDTGGTNYGYTF. The CDR3 DNA sequence: TGCGCCAGCAGCGGTACAGATACCGGGGGAACTAACTATGGCTACACCTTC.

The chain employs TRBV27 and TRBJ1-4; TRBD1 agrees at 8 bases. V dropped 5 bases and J dropped 8; count of bases not matched to a gene: 13. Per germline, CDR1 MNHEY and CDR2 SMNVEV (reference sequence). This CDR3 contains 16 residues. CDR3 in DNA: TGTGCCAGCAGTCAAACAACCACAGGGGACAGGGAAAAACTGTTTTTT. This sequence encodes CASSQTTTGDREKLFF.

The rearrangement uses TRBV7-6 and TRBJ2-7; TRBD2 matches at 11 bases. V lost 4 bases and J lost 0; bases outside the gene matches: 5. CDR3 length: 16 amino acids. Germline V gives CDR1 SGHVS, CDR2 FNYEAQ. CDR3: CASSSGLAGLSYEQYF. The CDR3 nucleotides are TGTGCCAGCAGCTCTGGACTAGCGGGCCTCTCCTACGAGCAGTACTTC.

This rearrangement joins TRBV28 to TRBJ1-2; D is undetermined. Per the germline V gene, CDR1 is MDHEN and CDR2 is SYDVKM. V shed 2 bases and J shed 5 bases, with 15 bases lying between them. The CDR3 totals 15 residues. CDR3 coding DNA: TGTGCCAGCAGTTTAAACCGGGAGTATTATTATGGCTACACCTTC. Translating gives CASSLNREYYYGYTF.

This chain connects TRBV19 to TRBJ1-5, with TRBD1 matching 12 bases. This CDR3 has 15 residues. In germline, CDR1 is LNHDA, CDR2 SQIVND (reference sequence). The ends lost 3 bases at V and 5 bases at J; junction bases unmatched: 2. CDR3 sequence reads: CASSIGTGGHQPQHF. The CDR3 bases are TGTGCCAGTAGTATCGGGACAGGGGGCCATCAGCCCCAGCATTTT.

This clone appeared once. This chain joins TRBV11-3 and TRBJ2-2; the D gene is possibly TRBD1 (5 bases). Germline loops: CDR1 SGHNT, CDR2 YENEEA. The CDR3 runs to 14 residues. Trimming shortened V by 5 bases and J by 4 bases, and 11 bases separated the two germline ends. The CDR3 spells CASSPFRGTGELFF. The CDR3 DNA sequence: TGTGCCAGCAGCCCCTTTAGGGGCACCGGGGAGCTGTTTTTT.

The J gene is TRBJ2-1, the V gene TRBV4-1; D gene ambiguous. This CDR3 contains 11 residues. Per germline, CDR1 MGHRA and CDR2 YSYEKL. Between the trimmed V and J ends, which lost 1 base and 10 bases, there was a span of 5 bases. The DNA of the CDR3 is TGCGCCAGCAGCCAAGGTATGGAGCAGTTCTTC. This sequence encodes CASSQGMEQFF.

J is TRBJ2-1 and V is TRBV27; perhaps TRBD1 as D (6 bases). The CDR3 runs to 15 residues. Germline CDR1 is MNHEY and CDR2 is SMNVEV (reference sequence). V was clipped by 3 bases and J by 2 bases, with 11 bases between them. This CDR3 is CASSFGGSAYNEQFF. CDR3 nucleotides: TGTGCCAGCAGTTTTGGGGGCAGCGCCTACAATGAGCAGTTCTTC.

The chain uses TRBV2 and TRBJ2-7, with D possibly TRBD1 on 5 matching bases. CDR1 and CDR2 (germline): SNHLY, FYNNEI. This CDR3 comprises 13 residues. The V and J ends lost 6 bases and 1 base respectively, with 10 bases between them. In nucleotides, the CDR3 is TGTGCCAGCAGACGTCAGGGATCCTACGAGCAGTACTTC. Amino acids: CASRRQGSYEQYF.